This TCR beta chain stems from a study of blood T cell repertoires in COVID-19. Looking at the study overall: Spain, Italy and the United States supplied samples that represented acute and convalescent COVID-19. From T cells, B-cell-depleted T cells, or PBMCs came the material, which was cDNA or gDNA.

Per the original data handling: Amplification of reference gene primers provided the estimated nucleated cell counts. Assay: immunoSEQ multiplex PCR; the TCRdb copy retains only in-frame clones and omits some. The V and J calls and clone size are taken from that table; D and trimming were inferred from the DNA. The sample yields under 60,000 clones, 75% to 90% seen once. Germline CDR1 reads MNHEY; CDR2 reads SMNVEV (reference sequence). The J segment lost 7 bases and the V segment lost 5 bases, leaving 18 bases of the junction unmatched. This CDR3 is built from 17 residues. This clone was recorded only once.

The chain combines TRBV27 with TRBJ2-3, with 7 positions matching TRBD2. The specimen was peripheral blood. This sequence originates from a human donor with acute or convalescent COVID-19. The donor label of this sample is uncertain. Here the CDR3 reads CASSPTTSWASINTQYF. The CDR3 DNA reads TGTGCCAGCAGTCCTACGACTAGCTGGGCCTCAATTAATACGCAGTATTTT.